What follows is one T cell receptor beta chain and its context. Its antigen is still unknown. This clone may be a read error of a much larger clone one base away. A second 7 to 11 cycle PCR used barcoded and J-beta primers. TCRdb reprocessed the 5' RACE reads via MiXCR and lists one record per CDR3 protein. The table records around 1,500,000 distinct CDR3 sequences, roughly 30% of them present only once. This sample was included in a study of blood T cells in healthy people across ages. Study-level background: With template switching, about one barcoded beta molecule was captured per two T cells.

Points from the study as a whole: Unsorted PBMCs blocked a conclusive comparison of naive and antigen-experienced cells. TCR beta diversity per million T cells fell roughly linearly with age.

Germline CDR1 and CDR2: SGHRS and YFSETQ. The CDR3 consists of 15 residues. The V and J genes are TRBV5-1 and TRBJ2-7; D might be TRBD1 or TRBD2, each matching 5 bases. Sequenced input: blood. This TCR was sampled from a woman aged 25 to 39 in good health. The CDR3 loop is CAGSGTGGPSYEQYF. In nucleotides, the CDR3 is TGCGCCGGCAGCGGTACAGGTGGCCCTTCCTACGAGCAGTACTTC.